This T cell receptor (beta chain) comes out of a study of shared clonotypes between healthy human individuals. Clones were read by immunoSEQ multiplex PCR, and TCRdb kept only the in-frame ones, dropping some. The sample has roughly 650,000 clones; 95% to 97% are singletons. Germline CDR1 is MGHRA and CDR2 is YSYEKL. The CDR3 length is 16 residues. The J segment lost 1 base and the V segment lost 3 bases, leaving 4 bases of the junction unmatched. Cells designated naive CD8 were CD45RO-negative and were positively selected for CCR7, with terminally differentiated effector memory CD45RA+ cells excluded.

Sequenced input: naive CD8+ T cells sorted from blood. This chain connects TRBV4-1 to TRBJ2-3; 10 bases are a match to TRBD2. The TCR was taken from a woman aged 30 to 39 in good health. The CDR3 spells CASSHKAGGRTDTQYF. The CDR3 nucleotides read TGCGCCAGCAGCCACAAAGCGGGAGGGCGCACAGATACGCAGTATTTT.